The sequence of this T cell receptor beta chain was determined in a study of blood T cell repertoires in COVID-19. Overall study: From the United States, Italy and Spain came samples of acute and convalescent COVID-19. T cells, B-cell-depleted T cells, or PBMCs provided the cDNA or gDNA that served as material.

As originally analysed: From reference gene primer amplification, estimates of nucleated cell counts were derived. Only in-frame clones appear in the TCRdb table, and some are missing; sequencing was by immunoSEQ multiplex PCR. V, J and clone size were drawn from that table, and D and trimming were deduced from the DNA. The sample has more than 85,000 clones; approximately 80% are singletons. This CDR3 spans 20 amino acids. Between the trimmed V and J ends, which lost 4 bases and 3 bases, there was a span of 28 bases. The germline V gene encodes CDR1 PRHDT and CDR2 FYEKMQ (reference sequence). Material for sequencing was peripheral blood. This receptor was identified in a man between 60 and 75 years old with acute or convalescent COVID-19. The chain links TRBV13 to TRBJ2-1; perhaps TRBD1 as D (6 bases). In nucleotides, the CDR3 is TGTGCCAGCAGCTCGACCCTCACAGGGAAGTCCAGATCCCTCTACAATGAGCAGTTCTTC. It codes for CASSSTLTGKSRSLYNEQFF.